This entry features one T cell receptor beta chain sequence. Its ends do not fully match the called genes, so a read error is possible. Germline V gives CDR1 SQVTM, CDR2 ANQGSEA. This CDR3 is 13 amino acids long. The data are from a study of early T cells in non-severe SARS-CoV-2 infection. Each cDNA molecule carried a unique molecular identifier. TCRdb redid the calling of the 5' RACE reads with MiXCR, one entry per CDR3 protein. The sample shows tens of thousands of distinct CDR3 sequences, 10% of them seen only once. The chain joins TRBV29-1 to TRBJ1-2; 8 bases agree with TRBD1. This TCR came from an adult who was a healthcare worker with PCR-confirmed SARS-CoV-2 infection or an uninfected control (not recorded which). The sequencing here drew on whole blood, taken at baseline. The CDR3: CSVDEGQEYGYTF. The CDR3 coding sequence is TGCAGTGTTGACGAGGGACAGGAGTATGGCTACACCTTC.